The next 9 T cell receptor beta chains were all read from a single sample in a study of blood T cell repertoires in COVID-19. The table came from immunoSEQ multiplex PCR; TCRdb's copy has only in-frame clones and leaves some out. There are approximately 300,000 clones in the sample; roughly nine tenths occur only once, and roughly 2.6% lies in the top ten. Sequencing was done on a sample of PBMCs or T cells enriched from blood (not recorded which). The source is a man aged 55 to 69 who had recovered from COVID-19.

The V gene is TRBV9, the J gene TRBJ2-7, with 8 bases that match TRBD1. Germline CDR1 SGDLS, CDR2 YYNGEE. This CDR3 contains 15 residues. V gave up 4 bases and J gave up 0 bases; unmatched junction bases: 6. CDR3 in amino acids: CASSIGQGPSYEQYF. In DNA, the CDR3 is TGTGCCAGCAGCATAGGACAGGGACCCTCCTACGAGCAGTACTTC. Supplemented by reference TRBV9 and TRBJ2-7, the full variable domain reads DSGVTQTPKHLITATGQRVTLRCSPRSGDLSVYWYQQSLDQGLQFLIQYYNGEERAKGNILERFSAQQFPDLHSELNLSSLELGDSALYFCASSIGQGPSYEQYFGPGTRLTVT.

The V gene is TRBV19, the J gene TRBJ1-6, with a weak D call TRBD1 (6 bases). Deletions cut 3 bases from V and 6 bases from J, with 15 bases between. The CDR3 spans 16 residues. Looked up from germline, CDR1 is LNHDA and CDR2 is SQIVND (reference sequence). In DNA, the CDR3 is TGTGCCAGTAGTATTGGTGGAGGACAGATTAATTCACCCCTCCACTTT. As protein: CASSIGGGQINSPLHF.

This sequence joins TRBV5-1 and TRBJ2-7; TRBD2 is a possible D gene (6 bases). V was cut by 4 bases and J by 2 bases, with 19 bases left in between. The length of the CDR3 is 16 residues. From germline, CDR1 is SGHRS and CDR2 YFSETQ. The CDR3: CASSGLEGGPAYEQYF. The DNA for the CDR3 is TGCGCCAGCAGCGGGCTTGAGGGAGGACCTGCCTACGAGCAGTACTTC.

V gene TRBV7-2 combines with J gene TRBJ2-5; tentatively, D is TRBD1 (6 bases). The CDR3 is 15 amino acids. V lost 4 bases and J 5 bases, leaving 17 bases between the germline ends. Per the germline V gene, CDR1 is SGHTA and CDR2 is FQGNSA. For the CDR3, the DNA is TGTGCCAGCAGCTCACCATTCAGGGGAGCCGAGACCCAGTACTTC. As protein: CASSSPFRGAETQYF.

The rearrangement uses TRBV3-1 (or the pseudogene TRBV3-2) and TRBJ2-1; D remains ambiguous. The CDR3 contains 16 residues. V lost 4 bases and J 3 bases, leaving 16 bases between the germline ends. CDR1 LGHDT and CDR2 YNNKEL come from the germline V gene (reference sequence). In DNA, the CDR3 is TGTGCCAGCAGCCCGAGCCATGTTTTTAACTACAATGAGCAGTTCTTC. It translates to CASSPSHVFNYNEQFF.

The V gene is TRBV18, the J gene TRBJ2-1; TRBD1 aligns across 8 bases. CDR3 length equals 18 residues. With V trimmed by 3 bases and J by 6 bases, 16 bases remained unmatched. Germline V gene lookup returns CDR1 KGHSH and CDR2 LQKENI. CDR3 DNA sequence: TGTGCCAGCTCACCCTCCCTCCGGACCGGGACAGGCGGCAATGAGCAGTTCTTC. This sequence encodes CASSPSLRTGTGGNEQFF.

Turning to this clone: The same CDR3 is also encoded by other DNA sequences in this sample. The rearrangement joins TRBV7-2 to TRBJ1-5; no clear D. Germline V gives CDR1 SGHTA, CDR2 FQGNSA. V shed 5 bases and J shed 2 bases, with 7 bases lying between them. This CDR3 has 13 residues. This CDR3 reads CASSPRGNQPQHF. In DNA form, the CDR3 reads TGTGCCAGCAGCCCGAGGGGCAATCAGCCCCAGCATTTT. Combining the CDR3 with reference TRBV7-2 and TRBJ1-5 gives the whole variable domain GAGVSQSPSNKVTEKGKDVELRCDPISGHTALYWYRQSLGQGLEFLIYFQGNSAPDKSGLPSDRFSAERTGGSVSTLTIQRTQQEDSAVYLCASSPRGNQPQHFGDGTRLSIL.

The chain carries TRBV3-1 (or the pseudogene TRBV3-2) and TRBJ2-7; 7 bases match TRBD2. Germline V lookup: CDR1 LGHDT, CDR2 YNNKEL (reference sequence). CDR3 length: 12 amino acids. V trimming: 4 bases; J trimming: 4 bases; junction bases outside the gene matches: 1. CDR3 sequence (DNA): TGTGCCAGCAGCCTCGGGAGGTACGAGCAGTACTTC. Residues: CASSLGRYEQYF.

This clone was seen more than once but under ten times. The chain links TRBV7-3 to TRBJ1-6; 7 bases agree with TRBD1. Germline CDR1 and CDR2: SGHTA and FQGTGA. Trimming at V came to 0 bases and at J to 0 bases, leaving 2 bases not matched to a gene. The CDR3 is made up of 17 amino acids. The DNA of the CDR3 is TGTGCCAGCAGCTTAACCGCAGGGGGCTCCTATAATTCACCCCTCCACTTT. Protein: CASSLTAGGSYNSPLHF.